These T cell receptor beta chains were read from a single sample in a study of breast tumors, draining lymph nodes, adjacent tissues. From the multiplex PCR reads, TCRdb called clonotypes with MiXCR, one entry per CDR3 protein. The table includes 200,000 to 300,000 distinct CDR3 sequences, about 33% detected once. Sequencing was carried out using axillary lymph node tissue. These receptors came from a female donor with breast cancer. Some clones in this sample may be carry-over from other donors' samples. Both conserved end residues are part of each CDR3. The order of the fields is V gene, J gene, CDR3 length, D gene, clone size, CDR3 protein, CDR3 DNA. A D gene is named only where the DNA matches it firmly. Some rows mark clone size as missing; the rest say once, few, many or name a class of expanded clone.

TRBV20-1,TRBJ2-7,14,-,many,CSARGRDSFYEQYF,TGCAGTGCCCGAGGCCGGGACTCCTTCTACGAGCAGTACTTC
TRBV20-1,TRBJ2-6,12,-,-,CSARTSGLVLTF,TGCAGTGCTAGGACGTCTGGACTCGTACTGACTTTC
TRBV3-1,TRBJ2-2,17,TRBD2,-,CASSQDFIAGAAGELFF,TGTGCCAGCAGCCAAGATTTCATAGCGGGAGCGGCCGGGGAGCTGTTTTTT
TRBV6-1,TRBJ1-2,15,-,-,CASSEPTVLIYGYTF,TGTGCCAGCAGTGAACCGACAGTGCTGATCTATGGCTACACCTTC
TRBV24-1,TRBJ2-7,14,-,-,CATSDSGQFGEQYF,TGTGCCACCAGTGATTCGGGACAATTTGGCGAGCAGTACTTC
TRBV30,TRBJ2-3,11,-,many,CAWEVTDTQYF,TGTGCCTGGGAGGTCACAGATACGCAGTATTTT
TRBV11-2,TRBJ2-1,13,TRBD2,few,CASSLAEINEQFF,TGTGCCAGCAGCCTAGCGGAAATCAATGAGCAGTTCTTC
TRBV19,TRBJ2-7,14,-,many,CASNSPGLSYEQYF,TGTGCCAGTAACTCACCGGGACTTTCGTACGAGCAGTACTTC
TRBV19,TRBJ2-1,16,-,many,CASSMGGGKFANEQFF,TGTGCCAGTAGTATGGGAGGGGGCAAATTTGCCAATGAGCAGTTCTTC
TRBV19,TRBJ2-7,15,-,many,CASSMGRGRSYEQYF,TGTGCCAGTAGTATGGGTAGGGGACGCTCCTACGAGCAGTACTTC
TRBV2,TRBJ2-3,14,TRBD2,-,CASHGTSVTDTQYF,TGTGCCAGCCATGGGACTAGCGTGACAGATACGCAGTATTTT
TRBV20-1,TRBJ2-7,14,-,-,CSAIWSSVSTEQYF,TGCAGTGCTATTTGGTCTAGCGTCTCCACCGAGCAGTACTTC
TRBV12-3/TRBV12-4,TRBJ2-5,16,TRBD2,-,CASSPGTSGSVETQYF,TGTGCCAGCAGTCCCGGGACTAGCGGGAGCGTAGAGACCCAGTACTTC
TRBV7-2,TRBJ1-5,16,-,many,CASSLSQGFEYQPQHF,TGTGCCAGCAGCTTATCCCAGGGGTTTGAATATCAGCCCCAGCATTTT
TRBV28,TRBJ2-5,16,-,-,CASSSTGLGERETQYF,TGTGCCAGCAGTTCCACGGGCTTGGGAGAGCGGGAGACCCAGTACTTC
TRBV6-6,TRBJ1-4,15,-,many,CASSYVTSTNEKLFF,TGTGCCAGCAGTTACGTGACTTCAACTAATGAAAAACTGTTTTTT
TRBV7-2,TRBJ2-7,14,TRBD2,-,CASNSRGGVYEQYF,TGTGCCAGCAACTCTCGGGGGGGGGTCTACGAGCAGTACTTC
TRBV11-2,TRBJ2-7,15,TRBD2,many,CASSLDGGDVREQYF,TGTGCCAGCAGCTTAGATGGGGGGGACGTACGGGAGCAGTACTTC
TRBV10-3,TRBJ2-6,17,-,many,CAIALGGGPSGANVLTF,TGTGCCATCGCCCTGGGAGGGGGTCCCTCTGGGGCCAACGTCCTGACTTTC
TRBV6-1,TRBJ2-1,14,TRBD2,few,CASILAGGVMGQFF,TGTGCCAGCATACTAGCGGGCGGGGTTATGGGGCAGTTCTTC
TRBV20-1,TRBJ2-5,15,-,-,CSASNRTVSTETQYF,TGCAGTGCTAGTAACCGGACGGTGAGCACAGAGACCCAGTACTTC
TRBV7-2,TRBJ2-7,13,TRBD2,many,CASSGGRAGEQYF,TGTGCCAGCAGCGGCGGGAGGGCGGGCGAGCAGTACTTC
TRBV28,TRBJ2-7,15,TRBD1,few,CASRPTGTGGYEQYF,TGTGCCAGCAGGCCAACCGGGACAGGGGGCTACGAGCAGTACTTC
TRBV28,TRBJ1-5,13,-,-,CASSFGRNQPQHF,TGTGCCAGCAGTTTTGGTCGGAATCAGCCCCAGCATTTT
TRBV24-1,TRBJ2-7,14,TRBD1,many,CATSDSRTGYEQYF,TGTGCCACCAGTGATTCAAGGACAGGGTACGAGCAGTACTTC
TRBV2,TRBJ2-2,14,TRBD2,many,CASSLAGDPGELFF,TGTGCCAGCAGCCTAGCGGGAGATCCCGGGGAGCTGTTTTTT
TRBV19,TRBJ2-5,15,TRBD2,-,CASSVPSGRVETQYF,TGTGCCAGTAGTGTCCCCAGCGGGAGGGTCGAGACCCAGTACTTC
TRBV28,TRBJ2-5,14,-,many,CASSSGGMRETQYF,TGTGCCAGTAGCAGTGGGGGGATGCGAGAGACCCAGTACTTC
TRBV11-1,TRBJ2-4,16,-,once,CASSAVGNRKKNIQYF,TGTGCCAGCAGTGCCGTTGGGAACAGGAAAAAAAACATTCAGTACTTC
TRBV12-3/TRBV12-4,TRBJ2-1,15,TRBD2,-,CASVLAGGPGNEQFF,TGTGCCAGCGTCTTAGCGGGAGGGCCCGGCAATGAGCAGTTCTTC
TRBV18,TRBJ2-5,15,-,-,CASSPLTGARETQYF,TGTGCCAGCTCACCACTGACGGGGGCGCGAGAGACCCAGTACTTC